The rows below give T cell receptor beta chains drawn from one sample of a study of blood T cell repertoires in COVID-19. Only in-frame clones appear in the TCRdb table, and some are missing; sequencing was by immunoSEQ multiplex PCR. The sample consists of 150,000 to 200,000 clones, approximately 75% of them appearing once. The source material was peripheral blood. The receptors stem from a human donor in a cohort sampled during active COVID-19. CDR3s include the opening cysteine and the closing phenylalanine or tryptophan. A D gene is named only where the DNA matches it firmly.

d_call,v_call,j_call,cdr3_aa
TRBD2,TRBV28,TRBJ2-4,CASSPGLASQPKNIQYF
TRBD1,TRBV4-1,TRBJ2-7,CASSLTGQGGYEQYF
.,TRBV28,TRBJ2-6,CASSSPSGSGANVLTF
TRBD1,TRBV9,TRBJ2-2,CASSVSGTATNTGELFF
TRBD1,TRBV30,TRBJ1-1,CAWRQQGEAEAFF
.,TRBV7-9,TRBJ2-1,CASSLGGGKAYNEQFF
TRBD1,TRBV28,TRBJ1-1,CASSFLGQGGTEAFF
.,TRBV11-3,TRBJ1-3,CASSLGRGFGNTIYF
.,TRBV7-9,TRBJ2-1,CASSLSRGEQFF
.,TRBV19,TRBJ1-2,CASSGQAANYGYTF
TRBD1,TRBV19,TRBJ1-5,CASSMRIDRGNQPQHF
TRBD1,TRBV12-3/TRBV12-4,TRBJ1-1,CASSPGTAEAFF
TRBD1,TRBV6-5,TRBJ1-5,CASSYEGQGVRPQHF
TRBD1,TRBV10-2,TRBJ1-5,CASSTGGRQPQHF
.,TRBV7-2,TRBJ1-1,CASSPRRVSSEAFF
TRBD1,TRBV11-2,TRBJ1-4,CASSLPGGSDEKLFF
TRBD2,TRBV9,TRBJ2-4,CASSPAGASGGLQAKNIQYF
TRBD2,TRBV7-3,TRBJ2-3,CASSLTTSGNPDTQYF
TRBD1,TRBV2,TRBJ1-2,CASSSTVQGAGQGYTF
.,TRBV10-1,TRBJ2-4,CASSEAGLGGKNIQYF
.,TRBV25-1,TRBJ1-5,CASSDAGLNQPQHF
.,TRBV19,TRBJ2-6,CASSIDLASGANVLTF
TRBD2,TRBV25-1,TRBJ2-1,CASSVGLAGDPYNEQFF
TRBD1,TRBV7-9,TRBJ2-1,CASSYTGGLWNEQFF
.,TRBV6-1,TRBJ2-7,CASSEVGAESEQYF
.,TRBV6-1,TRBJ2-7,CASSEDRRADPFF